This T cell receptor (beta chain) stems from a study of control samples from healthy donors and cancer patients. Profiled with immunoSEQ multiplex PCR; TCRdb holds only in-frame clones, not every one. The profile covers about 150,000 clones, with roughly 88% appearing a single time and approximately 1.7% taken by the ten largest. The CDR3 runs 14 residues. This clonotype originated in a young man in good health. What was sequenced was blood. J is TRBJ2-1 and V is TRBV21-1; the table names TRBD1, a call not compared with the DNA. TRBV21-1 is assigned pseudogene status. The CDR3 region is CASSGDRGLSSLFF. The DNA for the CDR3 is TGTGCCAGCAGCGGGGACAGGGGGCTGTCGAGTCTGTTCTTC.